This TCR beta chain comes out of a study of blood T cell repertoires in COVID-19. Study as a whole: The United States, Italy and Spain provided the acute and convalescent COVID-19 samples. In each case, the material was cDNA or gDNA derived from T cells, B-cell-depleted T cells, or PBMCs.

Patients from Seattle were sampled longitudinally, starting during active infection. Sequencing was performed with immunoSEQ multiplex PCR; in TCRdb, only in-frame clones are kept and a portion is missing. The sample holds about 360,000 clones, 80% to 90% seen once. Germline V gene sequence: CDR1 MNHEY, CDR2 SVGAGI. V was pared by 7 bases and J by 1 base, with 16 bases between. This CDR3 has 15 amino acids. The rearrangement links TRBV6-5 to TRBJ1-1; weak D call: TRBD1 (5 bases). Input material: peripheral blood. The clonotype was recovered from a woman in her fifties or sixties with COVID-19, enrolled during active disease. The CDR3 is CASTGGSSGNTEAFF. CDR3 nucleotides: TGTGCCAGCACCGGGGGATCAAGTGGGAACACTGAAGCTTTCTTT.